Presented here are 7 T cell receptor beta chains from one specimen sequenced in a study of T cell responses to AZD1222 COVID-19 vaccine. TCRdb keeps only in-frame clones here, not all; method: immunoSEQ multiplex PCR. Of about 96,000 clones detected, under 90% appear once; the ten largest clones hold about a quarter. Material: peripheral blood, obtained on day 0 of AZD1222 vaccination. The origin of the receptors is an adult in good health.

This clone came up once. The chain combines TRBV7-2 with TRBJ2-1; the match to TRBD2 covers 9 bases. This CDR3 contains 15 residues. The germline V gene has CDR1 SGHTA and CDR2 FQGNSA. The V and J ends lost 2 bases and 7 bases, in that order; junction bases with no gene match: 6. The CDR3 loop reads CASSLRRGGENEQFF. The CDR3 DNA follows: TGTGCCAGCAGCTTAAGGCGGGGGGGGGAGAATGAGCAGTTCTTC.

A single count supports this clone. The chain has TRBV3-1 (or the pseudogene TRBV3-2) and TRBJ2-3, with 9 positions matching TRBD2. V lost 3 bases and J lost 7; bases outside the gene matches: 5. Germline V lookup: CDR1 LGHDT, CDR2 YNNKEL (reference sequence). This CDR3 spans 14 amino acids. CDR3: CASSQRTSAYTQYF. The CDR3 coding sequence is TGTGCCAGCAGCCAGAGGACTAGCGCTTATACGCAGTATTTT.

V and J are TRBV4-3 and TRBJ2-2; D call uncertain. The CDR3 has 14 residues. V lost 4 bases, J lost 1 base, and 7 bases lay in between. The germline V gene has CDR1 LGHNA and CDR2 YSLEER. The CDR3 sequence: CASSRQRNTGELFF. The DNA for the CDR3 is TGCGCCAGCAGCCGTCAGAGGAACACCGGGGAGCTGTTTTTT.

The CDR3 DNA sequence: TGTGCCAGCCTCCCGGCCGGCGCTGCCCACGAGCAGTACTTC. This translates into CASLPAGAAHEQYF. The chain joins TRBV6-5 to TRBJ2-7; D gene uncertain. From germline, CDR1 is MNHEY and CDR2 SVGAGI. CDR3 length equals 14 residues. V dropped 8 bases and J dropped 5 bases, with 19 bases sitting between them.

The chain couples TRBV3-1 (or the pseudogene TRBV3-2) to TRBJ2-7; D gene uncertain. V was cut by 0 bases and J by 4 bases, with 16 bases left in between. The CDR3 sequence is 16 residues long. Per germline, CDR1 LGHDT and CDR2 YNNKEL (reference sequence). Here the CDR3 DNA reads TGTGCCAGCAGCCAAGATCCCAGCGCCTCCCAATACGAGCAGTACTTC. Translating it yields CASSQDPSASQYEQYF.

The chain combines TRBV6-5 with TRBJ2-7; the match to TRBD1 covers 7 bases. Germline V gives CDR1 MNHEY, CDR2 SVGAGI. The trim removed 0 bases at V and 5 bases at J, leaving 4 bases unmatched. The CDR3 contains 14 residues. The CDR3 DNA is TGTGCCAGCAGTTACTCGACAGGGCTCGACGAGCAGTACTTC. It is translated as CASSYSTGLDEQYF.

This clone appeared a single time. This chain connects TRBV3-1 (or the pseudogene TRBV3-2) to TRBJ1-4; 9 positions agree with TRBD1. CDR1 and CDR2 (germline): LGHDT, YNNKEL (reference sequence). Germline trimming cut 3 bases from V and 7 bases from J; bases unmatched to any gene: 6. CDR3 length: 15 amino acids. CDR3 in amino acids: CASSHEGQGAEKLFF. CDR3 in DNA: TGTGCCAGCAGCCACGAGGGACAGGGAGCTGAAAAACTGTTTTTT.